This entry concerns a single T cell receptor beta chain. Its antigen target is currently unknown. No base-level quality is on record; no much larger clone is a single base apart. There are 15 amino acids in the CDR3, from cysteine to phenylalanine inclusive. The DNA shown is the 45-base CDR3, in frame from base 1. Unmatched junction bases come to 15, with V trimmed by 3 bases and J by 15 bases. Sequences MDHEN (CDR1) and SYDVKM (CDR2) are obtained from the germline V gene. These data originate in a study of blood T cell repertoires in COVID-19 (TCRdb year 2020). In terms of the full investigation: The collaborator samples originated in the United States, Italy and Spain and spanned the acute and convalescent phases of COVID-19. HLA class I and class II types, where available, came from metadata supplied by the sample provider rather than from assay-based typing. Samples were obtained from the ongoing ImmuneRACE study (first 160 participants) and from roughly 1,300 subjects provided by 6 global collaborators. The repertoires were made available in a free public database intended to serve as a resource for research on the immune response to SARS-CoV-2. Deeply sampled blood TCRbeta repertoires from subjects exposed to, actively infected with, or recovered from COVID-19 were included in the dataset. The material from the prospective study consisted of cDNA or gDNA derived from T cells, B-cell-depleted T cells, or PBMCs. The sample metadata nearly always contained a de-identified subject ID, COVID-19 status, age in years and sex.

TCRbeta CDR3 regions were amplified from genomic DNA using the immunoSEQ Assay, a bias-controlled multiplex PCR. On the authors' methods: The number of nucleated cells in each sample was estimated by amplification of reference gene primers within the assay. To quantify the absolute abundance of each unique TCRbeta CDR3 rearrangement, sequence reads were collapsed and filtered. For each sample, productive Simpson clonality was calculated as the square root of Simpson's diversity index across productive rearrangements. Not all clones reach the TCRdb copy of this immuneACCESS table, which keeps in-frame sequences only. Checked studies attribute under half of the gap to unresolved V genes and leave the rest unexplained. That table is the source of V, J and clone size, and D and trimming were worked out from the DNA. This sample lists approximately 200,000 clones; 80% to 90% were detected once. The ten largest clones add up to roughly 9.7% of the sample.

General study outcomes and caveats: How much clinical and demographic metadata was included differed by source and by participant, and the metadata was provided uncurated.

Collaborating institutions collected whole blood in K2EDTA tubes following their own protocols. For TCRbeta analysis, collaborators shipped samples as frozen whole blood, isolated PBMCs, or DNA extracted from either of those sample types. This TCR was recovered from a human donor with active or convalescent COVID-19. The donor label of this sample is uncertain. Specimen: peripheral blood. Recombination linked TRBV28 to TRBJ2-1; TRBD1 agrees with 9 junctional bases. The nucleotide sequence reads as follows: TGTGCCAGCAGTTTGGGTGGACAGGGGTCTGAGGAAGCGTTCTTC. This gives the protein CASSLGGQGSEEAFF.